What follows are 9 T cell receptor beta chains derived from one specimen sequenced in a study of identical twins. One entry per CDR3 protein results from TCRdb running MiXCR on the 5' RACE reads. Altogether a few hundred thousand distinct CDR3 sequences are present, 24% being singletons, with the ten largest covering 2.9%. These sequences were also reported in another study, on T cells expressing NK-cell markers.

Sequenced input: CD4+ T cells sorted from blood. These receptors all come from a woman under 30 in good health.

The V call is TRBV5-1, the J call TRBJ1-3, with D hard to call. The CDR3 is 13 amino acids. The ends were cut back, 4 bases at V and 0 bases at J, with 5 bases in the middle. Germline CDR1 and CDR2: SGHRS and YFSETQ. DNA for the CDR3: TGCGCCAGCAGCGGGGACTCTGGAAACACCATATATTTT. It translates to CASSGDSGNTIYF.

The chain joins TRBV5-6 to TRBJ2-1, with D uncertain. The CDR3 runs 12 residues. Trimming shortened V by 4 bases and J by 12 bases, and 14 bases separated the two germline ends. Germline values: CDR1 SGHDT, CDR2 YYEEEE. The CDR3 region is CASSVAFGAQFF. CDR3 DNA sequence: TGTGCCAGCAGCGTAGCCTTCGGCGCGCAGTTCTTC.

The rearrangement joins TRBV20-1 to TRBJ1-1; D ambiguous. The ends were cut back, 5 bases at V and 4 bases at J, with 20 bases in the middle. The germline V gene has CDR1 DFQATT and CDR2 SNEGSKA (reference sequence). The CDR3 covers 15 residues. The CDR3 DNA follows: TGCAGTGCTCCGAAAGGGTCAGGTACCTTCACTGAAGCTTTCTTT. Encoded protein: CSAPKGSGTFTEAFF.

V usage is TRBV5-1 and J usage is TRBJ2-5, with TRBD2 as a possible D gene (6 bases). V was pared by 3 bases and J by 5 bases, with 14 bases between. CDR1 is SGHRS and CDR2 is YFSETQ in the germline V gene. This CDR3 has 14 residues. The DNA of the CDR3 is TGCGCCAGCAGCTCGGGACTCTTCGAGGAGACCCAGTACTTC. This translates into CASSSGLFEETQYF.

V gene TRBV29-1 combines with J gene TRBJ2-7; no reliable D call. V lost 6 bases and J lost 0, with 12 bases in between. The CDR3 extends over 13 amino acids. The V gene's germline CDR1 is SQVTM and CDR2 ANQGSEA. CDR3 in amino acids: CSVRSDFSYEQYF. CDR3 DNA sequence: TGCAGCGTCCGGTCCGACTTCTCCTACGAGCAGTACTTC.

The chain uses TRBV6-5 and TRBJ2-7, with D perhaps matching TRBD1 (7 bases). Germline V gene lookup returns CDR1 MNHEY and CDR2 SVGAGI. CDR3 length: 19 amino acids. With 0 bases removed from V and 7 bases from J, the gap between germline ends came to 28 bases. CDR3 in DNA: TGTGCCAGCAGTTACTCGTCCTCAGGGGGGCCTGTATTAGGTAGTGAGCAGTACTTC. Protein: CASSYSSSGGPVLGSEQYF.

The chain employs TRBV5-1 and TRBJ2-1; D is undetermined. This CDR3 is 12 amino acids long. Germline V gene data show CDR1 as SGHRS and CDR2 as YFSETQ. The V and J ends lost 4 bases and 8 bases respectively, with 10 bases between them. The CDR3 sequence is CASSNRGYEQFF. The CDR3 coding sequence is TGCGCCAGCAGCAATAGAGGATATGAGCAGTTCTTC.

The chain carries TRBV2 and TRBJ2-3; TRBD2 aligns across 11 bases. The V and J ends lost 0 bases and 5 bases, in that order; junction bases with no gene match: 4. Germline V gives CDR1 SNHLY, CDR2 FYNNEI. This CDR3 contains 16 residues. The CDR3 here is CASSEALAGVGDTQYF. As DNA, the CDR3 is TGTGCCAGCAGTGAAGCACTAGCGGGAGTTGGAGATACGCAGTATTTT. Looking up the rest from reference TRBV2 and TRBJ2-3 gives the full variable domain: EPEVTQTPSHQVTQMGQEVILRCVPISNHLYFYWYRQILGQKVEFLVSFYNNEISEKSEIFDDQFSVERPDGSNFTLKIRSTKLEDSAMYFCASSEALAGVGDTQYFGPGTRLTVL.

CDR3 bases: TGTGCCAGCAGCTCCTGGACAGGGAACACCGGGGAGCTGTTTTTT. This sequence encodes CASSSWTGNTGELFF. This sequence joins TRBV7-9 and TRBJ2-2, with 7 nucleotides matching TRBD1. Germline V lookup: CDR1 SEHNR, CDR2 FQNEAQ (reference sequence). V shed 4 bases, J shed 1 base, and the junction held 3 bases outside the gene matches. The CDR3 sequence is 15 residues long.